This T cell receptor (beta chain) was sequenced for a study of T cell responses to AZD1222 COVID-19 vaccine. General study results and limits: Just five or six AZD1222 recipients were seropositive at baseline.

V gave up 6 bases and J gave up 1 base, with 13 bases separating them. This CDR3 is 15 amino acids long. Germline values: CDR1 MNHNY, CDR2 SVGAGI (reference sequence). As concerns this clone: Its antigen is unknown.

Measured with immunoSEQ multiplex PCR; TCRdb has only the in-frame clones, and not every one. The sample shows more than 95,000 clones, 88% of them seen only once. This TCR came from an adult in good health. The source material was peripheral blood, sampled on day 0 of AZD1222 vaccination. This rearrangement joins TRBV6-6 to TRBJ1-5; possible D gene TRBD1, 5 bases. CDR3 amino acids: CASRDRRQSNQPQHF. In DNA, the CDR3 is TGTGCCAGCAGAGATCGTCGACAGAGCAATCAGCCCCAGCATTTT.